Presented here are 16 T cell receptor beta chains from one specimen sequenced in a study of T cell responses to AZD1222 COVID-19 vaccine. TCRdb keeps only in-frame clones here, not all; method: immunoSEQ multiplex PCR. The data hold 150,000 to 200,000 clones, with over 70% observed a single time. Source: peripheral blood, taken on day 0 of MenACWY control vaccination. The source is an adult in good health.

The gene calls are TRBV4-1 and TRBJ1-5; 8 bases fit TRBD1. V shed 4 bases and J 4 bases; nucleotides not matched to a gene: 9. Germline CDR1 reads MGHRA; CDR2 reads YSYEKL. The CDR3 contains 16 residues. The CDR3 sequence is CASSPGGATPNQPQHF. Here the CDR3 DNA reads TGCGCCAGCAGCCCAGGGGGCGCGACACCAAATCAGCCCCAGCATTTT.

This clone is a singleton in its sample. The J gene is TRBJ2-3, the V gene TRBV13; 9 nucleotides match TRBD2. The ends lost 6 bases at V and 1 base at J; junction bases unmatched: 5. Germline V CDR1 and CDR2: PRHDT, FYEKMQ (reference sequence). The CDR3 is made up of 15 amino acids. In nucleotides, the CDR3 is TGTGCCAGCAGTCTGACTAGCGGTGGCACAGATACGCAGTATTTT. Translating it yields CASSLTSGGTDTQYF.

The chain joins TRBV5-3 to TRBJ2-7; D perhaps matches TRBD1 (6 bases). TRBV5-3 is flagged as an ORF with uncertain function. V lost 5 bases, J lost 0 bases, and 21 bases lay in between. The CDR3 loop spans 17 amino acids. The CDR3 region is CARRFGQPRLLSYEQYF. DNA of the CDR3: TGTGCCAGAAGGTTCGGACAGCCTAGATTGCTCTCCTACGAGCAGTACTTC.

J is TRBJ1-3 and V is TRBV4-1; unclear D gene. The CDR3 covers 13 residues. V was clipped by 4 bases and J by 3 bases, with 7 bases between them. Germline V gene data show CDR1 as MGHRA and CDR2 as YSYEKL. In DNA form, the CDR3 reads TGCGCCAGCAGCCGGATACTTGGAAACACCATATATTTT. Protein product: CASSRILGNTIYF.

This chain links TRBV9 with TRBJ1-2, with D maybe TRBD1 (6 bases). The CDR3 totals 14 residues. With 3 bases removed from V and 4 bases from J, the gap between germline ends came to 13 bases. CDR1 and CDR2 from the germline V gene are SGDLS and YYNGEE. DNA for the CDR3: TGTGCCAGCAGCGGCGACGGGGGCCCCTATGGCTACACCTTC. This translates into CASSGDGGPYGYTF. Together with reference TRBV9 and TRBJ1-2, the CDR3 gives the full variable domain: DSGVTQTPKHLITATGQRVTLRCSPRSGDLSVYWYQQSLDQGLQFLIQYYNGEERAKGNILERFSAQQFPDLHSELNLSSLELGDSALYFCASSGDGGPYGYTFGSGTRLTVV.

V gene TRBV4-1 combines with J gene TRBJ2-7; D may be TRBD1 (6 bases). Trimming took off 4 bases at V and 4 bases at J, with 8 bases between the two ends. This CDR3 spans 12 amino acids. Germline lookup yields CDR1 MGHRA and CDR2 YSYEKL. CDR3 sequence reads: CASSPDRYEQYF. CDR3 bases: TGCGCCAGCAGCCCAGACAGGTACGAGCAGTACTTC.

The V and J genes are TRBV5-1 and TRBJ2-4; D gene uncertain. This CDR3 comprises 14 residues. V was trimmed by 4 bases and J by 8 bases, leaving 16 bases between them. CDR1 is SGHRS and CDR2 is YFSETQ in the germline V gene. As DNA, the CDR3 is TGCGCCAGCAGCCAGGATCTGGCCTCGGACATTCAGTACTTC. This encodes CASSQDLASDIQYF. Full variable domain (remainder filled in from reference TRBV5-1 and TRBJ2-4): KAGVTQTPRYLIKTRGQQVTLSCSPISGHRSVSWYQQTPGQGLQFLFEYFSETQRNKGNFPGRFSGRQFSNSRSEMNVSTLELGDSALYLCASSQDLASDIQYFGAGTRLSVL.

The chain is built from TRBV6-5 and TRBJ2-1, with D uncertain. Germline V CDR1 and CDR2: MNHEY, SVGAGI. Trimming removed 6 bases from V and 4 bases from J, with 10 bases in between. The CDR3 has 13 amino acids. DNA of the CDR3: TGTGCCAGCAGAGGTGCTTCTTACAATGAGCAGTTCTTC. Residues: CASRGASYNEQFF.

This chain links TRBV5-4 with TRBJ2-7; 7 bases agree with TRBD2. Germline CDR1 is SGHNT and CDR2 is YYREEE (reference sequence). V lost 0 bases and J lost 3; bases outside the gene matches: 12. The CDR3 contains 17 residues. The CDR3 here is CASSLDLGGRYVYEQYF. Here the CDR3 DNA reads TGTGCCAGCAGCTTGGATCTGGGGGGGAGGTATGTCTACGAGCAGTACTTC. Full variable domain (missing parts from reference TRBV5-4 and TRBJ2-7): ETGVTQSPTHLIKTRGQQVTLRCSSQSGHNTVSWYQQALGQGPQFIFQYYREEENGRGNFPPRFSGLQFPNYSSELNVNALELDDSALYLCASSLDLGGRYVYEQYFGPGTRLTVT.

J is TRBJ2-7 and V is TRBV24-1, with D unresolved. Trimming took 7 bases from V and 4 from J, leaving 7 bases between them. The CDR3 runs to 11 residues. Germline loops: CDR1 KGHDR, CDR2 SFDVKD. The CDR3 coding sequence is TGTGCCACCAGCGGCGGATACGAGCAGTACTTC. Amino acids: CATSGGYEQYF.

This sequence joins TRBV18 and TRBJ1-2; 9 bases fit TRBD1. Unmatched junction bases numbered 1, after V lost 4 bases and J lost 4 bases. The CDR3 covers 13 residues. CDR1 is KGHSH and CDR2 is LQKENI in the germline V gene. The CDR3 region has the DNA TGTGCCAGCTCACGGGACAGGGTCTATGGCTACACCTTC. Encoded protein: CASSRDRVYGYTF.

CDR3 in amino acids: CASSQDSGGASGELFF. CDR3 in DNA: TGTGCCAGCAGCCAAGATTCCGGGGGGGCCTCCGGGGAGCTGTTTTTT. The rearrangement links TRBV4-2 to TRBJ2-2; 8 positions agree with TRBD2. V lost 0 bases to trimming and J lost 6 bases; unmatched junction nucleotides: 6. The CDR3 sequence is 16 residues long. CDR1 and CDR2 from the germline V gene are LGHNA and YNFKEQ.

The chain recombines TRBV6-4 with TRBJ1-2; 9 bases are a match to TRBD1. J was trimmed by 5 bases and V by 0 bases; bases with no gene match: 7. This CDR3 comprises 16 residues. CDR1 and CDR2 (germline): MRHNA, SNTAGT. This chain's CDR3 is CASSDSYRGLWYGYTF. CDR3 nucleotide sequence: TGTGCCAGCAGTGACTCGTACAGGGGGCTTTGGTATGGCTACACCTTC.

The V gene is TRBV29-1, the J gene TRBJ1-1; a possible D gene is TRBD1 (5 bases). The CDR3 has 12 amino acids. Looked up from germline, CDR1 is SQVTM and CDR2 is ANQGSEA. The V and J ends lost 4 bases and 5 bases respectively, with 11 bases between them. CDR3 sequence (DNA): TGCAGCGTTGTGGGGGGATGGACTGAAGCTTTCTTT. The encoded protein is CSVVGGWTEAFF.

This chain uses TRBV4-1 with TRBJ1-3; D might be TRBD1 (5 bases). CDR3 length: 15 residues. Trimming took 1 base from V and 0 from J, leaving 7 bases between them. Germline V gives CDR1 MGHRA, CDR2 YSYEKL. The DNA for the CDR3 is TGCGCCAGCAGCCAAGGACAGTCCTCTGGAAACACCATATATTTT. Protein sequence: CASSQGQSSGNTIYF.

This chain links TRBV11-3 with TRBJ1-5; tentatively, D is TRBD1 (5 bases). The length of the CDR3 is 13 residues. Germline loops: CDR1 SGHNT, CDR2 YENEEA. V lost 10 bases and J lost 0, with 10 bases in between. DNA of the CDR3: TGTGCCACCATCAGGGATAGCAATCAGCCCCAGCATTTT. It is translated as CATIRDSNQPQHF.